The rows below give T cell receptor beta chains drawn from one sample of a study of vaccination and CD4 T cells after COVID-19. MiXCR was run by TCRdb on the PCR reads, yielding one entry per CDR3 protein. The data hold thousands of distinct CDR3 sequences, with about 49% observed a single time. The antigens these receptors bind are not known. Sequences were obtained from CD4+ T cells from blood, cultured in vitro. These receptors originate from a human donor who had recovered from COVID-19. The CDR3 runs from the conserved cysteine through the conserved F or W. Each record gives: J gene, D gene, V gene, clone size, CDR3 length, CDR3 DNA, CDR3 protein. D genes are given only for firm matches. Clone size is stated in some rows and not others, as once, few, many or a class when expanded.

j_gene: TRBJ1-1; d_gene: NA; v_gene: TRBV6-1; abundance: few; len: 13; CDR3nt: TGTGCCAGCATTCGAACAGGGAACACTGAAGCTTTCTTT; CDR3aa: CASIRTGNTEAFF
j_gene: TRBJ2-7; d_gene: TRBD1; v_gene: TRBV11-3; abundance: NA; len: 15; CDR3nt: TGTGCCAGCAGCCCGAGGACAGGGGAGGTCTACGAGCAGTACTTC; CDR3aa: CASSPRTGEVYEQYF
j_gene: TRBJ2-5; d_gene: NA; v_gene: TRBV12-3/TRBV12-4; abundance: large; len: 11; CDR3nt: TGTGCCAGCAGTCTCGGAGAGACCCAGTACTTC; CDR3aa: CASSLGETQYF
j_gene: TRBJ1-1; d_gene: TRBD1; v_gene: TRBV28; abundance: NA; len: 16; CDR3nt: TGTGCCAGCAGTTCACCCCCGGGACAGCTTAACACTGAAGCTTTCTTT; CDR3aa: CASSSPPGQLNTEAFF
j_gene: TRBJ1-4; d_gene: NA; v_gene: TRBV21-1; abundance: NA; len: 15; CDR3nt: TGTGCCAGCAGCAAGCTTCGGGACAGGGTGGGGGAACTGTTTTTT; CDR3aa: CASSKLRDRVGELFF
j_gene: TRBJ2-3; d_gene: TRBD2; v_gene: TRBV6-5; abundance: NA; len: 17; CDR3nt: TGTGCCAGCAGTTACCCGCCGGGGCGGGAGGCCGTAGATACGCAGTATTTT; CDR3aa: CASSYPPGREAVDTQYF
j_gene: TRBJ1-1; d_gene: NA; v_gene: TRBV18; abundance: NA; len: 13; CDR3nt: TGTGCCAGCTCACCACACCCTAACACTGAAGCTTTCTTT; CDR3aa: CASSPHPNTEAFF
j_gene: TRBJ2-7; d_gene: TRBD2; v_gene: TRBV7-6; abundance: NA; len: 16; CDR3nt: TGTGCCAGCAGTCTGACTAGCGGGAGGTTGACGGGCGAGCAGTACTTC; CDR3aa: CASSLTSGRLTGEQYF
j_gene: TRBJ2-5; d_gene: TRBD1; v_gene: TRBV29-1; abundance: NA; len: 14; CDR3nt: TGCAGCGCCGGTCTCGACAGGGGTGCGAAGACCCAGTACTTC; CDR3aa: CSAGLDRGAKTQYF
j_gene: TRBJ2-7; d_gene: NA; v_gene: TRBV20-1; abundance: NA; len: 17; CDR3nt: TGCAGTGCTAGCCCCGGATTGGCGGGGCCCCCTACTTCCGAGCAGTACTTC; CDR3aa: CSASPGLAGPPTSEQYF
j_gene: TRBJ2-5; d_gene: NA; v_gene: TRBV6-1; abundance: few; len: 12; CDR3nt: TGTGCCAGCAGTAAGCCCCTGGGGGACCAGTACTTC; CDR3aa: CASSKPLGDQYF
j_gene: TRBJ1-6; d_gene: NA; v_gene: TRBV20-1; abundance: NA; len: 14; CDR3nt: TGCAGTCCGACTCGACCCGAGGTCAATTCACCCCTCCACTTT; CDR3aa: CSPTRPEVNSPLHF
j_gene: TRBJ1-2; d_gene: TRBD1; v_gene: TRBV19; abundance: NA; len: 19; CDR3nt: TGTGCCAGTAGCACCATGGACAGGGGTCGCATCCCCGCTAACTATGGCTACACCTTC; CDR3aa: CASSTMDRGRIPANYGYTF
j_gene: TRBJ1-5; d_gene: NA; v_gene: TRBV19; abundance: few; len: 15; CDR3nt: TGTGCCAGCATCCAGGACCACGCTGGGAATCAGCCCCAGCATTTT; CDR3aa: CASIQDHAGNQPQHF
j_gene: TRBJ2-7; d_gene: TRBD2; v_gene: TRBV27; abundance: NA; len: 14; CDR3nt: TGTGCCAGCAGTTTAGGGACTAGCGGCTACGAGCAGTACTTC; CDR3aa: CASSLGTSGYEQYF
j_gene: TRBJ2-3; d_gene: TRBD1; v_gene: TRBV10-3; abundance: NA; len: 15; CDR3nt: TGTGCCATCAGGGCCGGGACAGGGGAGGCAGATACGCAGTATTTT; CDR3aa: CAIRAGTGEADTQYF
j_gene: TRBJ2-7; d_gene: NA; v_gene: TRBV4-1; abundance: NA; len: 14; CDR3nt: TGCGCCAGCAGCCCGGGGACGGAAACCTACGAGCAGTACTTC; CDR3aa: CASSPGTETYEQYF
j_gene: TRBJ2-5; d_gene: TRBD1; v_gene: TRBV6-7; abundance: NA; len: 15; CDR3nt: TGTGCCAGCAGTTACTCGAGGGGGCACCAAGAGACCCAGTACTTC; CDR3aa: CASSYSRGHQETQYF